Detailed here is one T cell receptor (beta chain). The sample belongs to a study of T cells expressing NK-cell markers. The CDR3 totals 16 residues. The germline V gene encodes CDR1 SGHRS and CDR2 YFSETQ. TCRdb derives one entry per CDR3 protein from the 5' RACE reads, leaving out DNA. The table for this sample gives approximately 420,000 distinct CDR3 sequences. The specimen was blood T cells: a sorted CD56 or NKG2C T cell subset, CD4+ or CD8+ T cells, or bulk PBMC T cells (not recorded which). This chain joins TRBV5-1 and TRBJ1-4. This clonotype was sampled from a woman between 50 and 59 years old in good health. The CDR3: CASSLGRHRTNEKLFF.